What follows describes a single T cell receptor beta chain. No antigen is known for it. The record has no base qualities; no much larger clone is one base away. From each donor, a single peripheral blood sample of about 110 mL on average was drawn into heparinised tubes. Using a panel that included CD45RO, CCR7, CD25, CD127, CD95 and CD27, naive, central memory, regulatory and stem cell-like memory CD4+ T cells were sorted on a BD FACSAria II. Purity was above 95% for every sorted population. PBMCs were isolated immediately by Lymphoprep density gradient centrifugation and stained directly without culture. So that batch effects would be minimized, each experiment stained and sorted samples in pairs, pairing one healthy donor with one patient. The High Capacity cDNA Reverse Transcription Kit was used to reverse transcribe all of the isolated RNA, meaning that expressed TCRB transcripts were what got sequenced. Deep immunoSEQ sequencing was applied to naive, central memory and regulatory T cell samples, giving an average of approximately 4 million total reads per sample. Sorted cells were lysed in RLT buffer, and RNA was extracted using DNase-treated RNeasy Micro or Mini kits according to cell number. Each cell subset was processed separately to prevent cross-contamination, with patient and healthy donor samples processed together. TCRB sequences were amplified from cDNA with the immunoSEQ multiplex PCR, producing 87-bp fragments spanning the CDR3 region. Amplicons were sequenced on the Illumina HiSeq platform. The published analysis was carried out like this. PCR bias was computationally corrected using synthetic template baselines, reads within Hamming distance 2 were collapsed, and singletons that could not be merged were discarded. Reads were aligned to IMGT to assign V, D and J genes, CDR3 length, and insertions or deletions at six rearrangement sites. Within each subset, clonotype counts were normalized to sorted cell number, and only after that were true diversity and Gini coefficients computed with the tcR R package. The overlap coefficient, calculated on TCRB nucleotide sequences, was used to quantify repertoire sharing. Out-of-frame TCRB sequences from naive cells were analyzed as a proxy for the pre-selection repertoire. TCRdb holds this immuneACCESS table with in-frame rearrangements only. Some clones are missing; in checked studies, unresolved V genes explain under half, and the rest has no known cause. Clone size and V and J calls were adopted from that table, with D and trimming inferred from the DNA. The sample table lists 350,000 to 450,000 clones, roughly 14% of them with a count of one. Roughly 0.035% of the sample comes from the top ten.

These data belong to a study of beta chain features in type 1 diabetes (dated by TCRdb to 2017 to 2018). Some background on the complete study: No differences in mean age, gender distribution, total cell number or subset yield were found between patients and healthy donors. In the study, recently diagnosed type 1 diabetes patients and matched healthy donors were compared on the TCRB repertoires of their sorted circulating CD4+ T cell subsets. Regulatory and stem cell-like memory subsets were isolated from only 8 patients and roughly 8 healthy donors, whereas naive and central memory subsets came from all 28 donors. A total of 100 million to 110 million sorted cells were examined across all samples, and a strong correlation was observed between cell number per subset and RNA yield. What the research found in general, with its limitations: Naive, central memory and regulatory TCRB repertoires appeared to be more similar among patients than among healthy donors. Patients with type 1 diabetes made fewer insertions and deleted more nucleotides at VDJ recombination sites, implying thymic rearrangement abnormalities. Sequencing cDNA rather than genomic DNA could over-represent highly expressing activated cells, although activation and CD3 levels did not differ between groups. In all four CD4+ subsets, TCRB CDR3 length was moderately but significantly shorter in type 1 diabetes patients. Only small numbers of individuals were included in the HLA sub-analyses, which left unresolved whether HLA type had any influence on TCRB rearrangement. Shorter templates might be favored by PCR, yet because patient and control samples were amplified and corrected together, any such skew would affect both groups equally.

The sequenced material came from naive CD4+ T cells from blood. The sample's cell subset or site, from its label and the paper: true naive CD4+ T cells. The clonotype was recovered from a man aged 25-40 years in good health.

The DNA sequence is as follows: TGTGCCAGCAGCCATGGGGTGAGGTCCCGCTCCTACAATGAGCAGTTCTTC. It is translated as CASSHGVRSRSYNEQFF. This sequence uses TRBV14 and TRBJ2-1; the D gene identity is not certain. The germline ends are 15 bases apart after V is trimmed by 3 bases and J by 0 bases. Including the terminal cysteine and phenylalanine, the CDR3 comprises 17 residues. Only CDR3 DNA is held: 51 bases, read in frame from base 1. Based on the germline V gene, the CDR1 and CDR2 sequences are SGHDN and FVKESK.